What follows are 31 T cell receptor beta chains derived from one specimen sequenced in a study of blood T cell repertoires in COVID-19. Data came from immunoSEQ multiplex PCR; TCRdb stores just in-frame clones and leaves some out. The table lists 89,000 or so clones, roughly 88% of them singletons, with under 8.5% in the top ten. Specimen: peripheral blood. Receptors originate from a man aged 45 to 65 with active COVID-19.

J is TRBJ2-5 and V is TRBV6-6; D is perhaps TRBD1 (6 bases). The CDR3 has 14 amino acids. Germline lookup yields CDR1 MNHNY and CDR2 SVGAGI (reference sequence). V was pared by 4 bases and J by 1 base, with 10 bases between. The CDR3 loop reads CASSFGQPQETQYF. In DNA form, the CDR3 reads TGTGCCAGCAGTTTCGGACAGCCCCAAGAGACCCAGTACTTC.

This chain joins TRBV6-2 or TRBV6-3 and TRBJ1-5; D uncertain. Germline CDR1 and CDR2: MNHEY and SVGEGT. Trimming removed 4 bases from V and 7 bases from J, with 14 bases in between. CDR3 length: 14 residues. The CDR3 region has the DNA TGTGCCAGCAGTTTCCAAATCGGCGGGCAGCCCCAGCATTTT. This encodes CASSFQIGGQPQHF.

Only one count was recorded for this clone. J is TRBJ2-6 and V is TRBV28; D unresolved. The V end lost 6 bases, the J end lost 2 bases, and 8 bases lay between the germline ends. Looked up from germline, CDR1 is MDHEN and CDR2 is SYDVKM. There are 14 residues in the CDR3. The CDR3 reads CASRNQAGANVLTF. For the CDR3, the DNA is TGTGCCAGCAGAAACCAGGCTGGGGCCAACGTCCTGACTTTC.

This chain uses TRBV7-2 with TRBJ2-3, with 9 bases matching TRBD2. This CDR3 is 17 amino acids long. The trim removed 2 bases at V and 5 bases at J, leaving 11 bases unmatched. CDR1 and CDR2 (germline): SGHTA, FQGNSA. This chain's CDR3 is CASSLQREASEIDTQYF. CDR3 DNA: TGTGCCAGCAGCTTACAGCGGGAGGCCTCAGAGATAGATACGCAGTATTTT.

The gene calls are TRBV24-1 and TRBJ2-3; TRBD1 agrees at 8 bases. Germline-derived CDR1 and CDR2 are KGHDR and SFDVKD. The CDR3 length is 15 residues. V lost 4 bases, J lost 2 bases, and 4 bases stayed unmatched. CDR3 loop: CATSEQGDPTDTQYF. The CDR3 DNA is TGTGCCACCAGTGAACAGGGGGACCCCACAGATACGCAGTATTTT.

This clone was recorded only once. V is TRBV4-3 and J is TRBJ2-4; 7 nucleotides align to TRBD2. This CDR3 spans 16 amino acids. Germline V gives CDR1 LGHNA, CDR2 YSLEER. V lost 0 bases and J lost 7; bases outside the gene matches: 9. The CDR3 DNA reads as TGCGCCAGCAGCCAAGATGGCGCGGGAGCTTGGAACATTCAGTACTTC. This encodes CASSQDGAGAWNIQYF.

The chain employs TRBV6-2 or TRBV6-3 and TRBJ1-5; 9 bases map to TRBD1. CDR3 length: 20 amino acids. V trimming: 5 bases; J trimming: 2 bases; junction bases outside the gene matches: 19. In germline, CDR1 is MNHEY, CDR2 SVGEGT. CDR3 amino acids: CASSPNFLRQGGWGNQPQHF. CDR3 DNA sequence: TGTGCCAGCAGTCCCAACTTTCTGAGACAGGGGGGTTGGGGCAATCAGCCCCAGCATTTT.

V usage is TRBV28 and J usage is TRBJ2-1; 8 positions match TRBD2. V was clipped by 6 bases and J by 0 bases; unmatched bases: 10. Germline CDR1 reads MDHEN; CDR2 reads SYDVKM. The CDR3 consists of 17 residues. CDR3 coding DNA: TGTGCCAGCAGGTCCGGGGGGGGCAAGAGCTCCTACAATGAGCAGTTCTTC. Residues: CASRSGGGKSSYNEQFF.

The chain's CDR3 is CASSPTGTQYF. For the CDR3, the DNA is TGTGCCAGCAGCCCCACCGGTACGCAGTATTTT. The genes are TRBV7-9 and TRBJ2-3; D is unresolved. Germline lookup yields CDR1 SEHNR and CDR2 FQNEAQ (reference sequence). The CDR3 is 11 residues long. The V end was cut by 5 bases, the J end by 8 bases, with 8 bases between.

CDR3 protein: CAWGLASYNEQFF. CDR3 coding DNA: TGTGCCTGGGGACTAGCAAGCTACAATGAGCAGTTCTTC. The chain employs TRBV30 and TRBJ2-1, with TRBD2 matching over 8 bases. This CDR3 contains 13 residues. Trimming took 5 bases from V and 3 from J; bases not matched to a gene: 3. Germline-derived CDR1 and CDR2 are GTSNPN and SVGIG (reference sequence).

V gene TRBV4-1 combines with J gene TRBJ2-7, with D tentatively TRBD1 (6 bases). The V end lost 2 bases, the J end lost 5 bases, and 16 bases lay between the germline ends. The CDR3 has 15 residues. The germline gives CDR1 MGHRA, CDR2 YSYEKL. CDR3 sequence (DNA): TGCGCCAGCAGCCAAATTGCAGGGGCGTATAACGAGCAGTACTTC. It specifies CASSQIAGAYNEQYF.

The chain combines TRBV5-6 with TRBJ1-6; the D gene is possibly TRBD1 (5 bases). Germline V gene data show CDR1 as SGHDT and CDR2 as YYEEEE. V lost 2 bases, J lost 13 bases, and 16 bases lay in between. CDR3 length: 14 residues. This CDR3 is CASSFGGLPLPLHF. CDR3 DNA: TGTGCCAGCAGCTTTGGGGGACTCCCTCTCCCCCTCCACTTT.

The gene calls are TRBV30 and TRBJ1-1, with TRBD1 as a possible D gene (5 bases). The CDR3 is 13 residues long. V was pared by 2 bases and J by 1 base, with 8 bases between. From germline, CDR1 is GTSNPN and CDR2 SVGIG (reference sequence). In nucleotides, the CDR3 is TGTGCCTGGAGTCGCCAGGGGAACACTGAAGCTTTCTTT. Its protein is CAWSRQGNTEAFF.

This chain connects TRBV18 to TRBJ2-1; 8 nucleotides agree with TRBD2. The ends lost 3 bases at V and 7 bases at J; junction bases unmatched: 5. Germline V gene lookup returns CDR1 KGHSH and CDR2 LQKENI. The CDR3 runs to 14 residues. CDR3 coding DNA: TGTGCCAGCTCACCGGATATAGCGGGAAATGAGCAGTTCTTC. It translates to CASSPDIAGNEQFF.

The rearrangement joins TRBV21-1 to TRBJ2-7; the table gives TRBD1 as D, unverified against the DNA. TRBV21-1 is annotated as a pseudogene. The CDR3 has 16 amino acids. The CDR3 nucleotides read TGTGCCAGCAGCCTCCGGAGAGGACAGTCCTCCTACGAGCAGTACTTC. Translation: CASSLRRGQSSYEQYF.

This rearrangement joins TRBV28 to TRBJ2-2; the match to TRBD2 covers 12 bases. Germline V gives CDR1 MDHEN, CDR2 SYDVKM. CDR3 size: 17 residues. Trimming cost V 10 bases and J 4 bases; bases outside gene matches: 13. CDR3 loop: CATRALAGGPRTGELFF. CDR3 nucleotide sequence: TGTGCCACGAGGGCGCTAGCGGGAGGGCCCCGCACCGGGGAGCTGTTTTTT.

The chain joins TRBV28 to TRBJ2-7; 9 bases are shared with TRBD1. The V gene's germline CDR1 is MDHEN and CDR2 SYDVKM. With 2 bases clipped from V and 7 bases from J, the junction kept 6 bases outside the gene matches. The CDR3 covers 14 residues. This CDR3 is CASSLGTGRREQYF. The CDR3 DNA is TGTGCCAGCAGTTTAGGGACAGGGCGAAGAGAGCAGTACTTC.

This sequence joins TRBV2 and TRBJ2-7; 15 nucleotides match TRBD2. The V segment lost 11 bases and the J segment 0 bases; nucleotides outside the gene matches: 8. The CDR3 has 16 amino acids. Germline CDR1 and CDR2: SNHLY and FYNNEI. Here the CDR3 DNA reads TGTGCCGTATCAGGGACTAGCGGGAGGAGCTCCTACGAGCAGTACTTC. It specifies CAVSGTSGRSSYEQYF.

The chain joins TRBV30 to TRBJ2-3; TRBD2 matches 10 bases. CDR3 size: 14 residues. Germline trimming cut 0 bases from V and 10 bases from J; bases unmatched to any gene: 7. Germline CDR1 is GTSNPN and CDR2 is SVGIG (reference sequence). The CDR3 spells CAWSVPSGGAAQYF. The CDR3 DNA reads as TGTGCCTGGAGTGTACCGAGCGGGGGGGCTGCGCAGTATTTT.

This clone was seen a single time. V usage is TRBV5-4 and J usage is TRBJ1-2; D unclear. CDR3 length: 13 amino acids. Trimming removed 4 bases from V and 2 bases from J, with 9 bases in between. The V gene's germline CDR1 is SGHNT and CDR2 YYREEE (reference sequence). In nucleotides, the CDR3 is TGTGCCAGCAGCGCGGGGTTAAACTATGGCTACACCTTC. As protein: CASSAGLNYGYTF.

The chain has TRBV9 and TRBJ1-1; no clear D. The CDR3 totals 15 residues. With 3 bases removed from V and 4 bases from J, the gap between germline ends came to 16 bases. Looked up from germline, CDR1 is SGDLS and CDR2 is YYNGEE. CDR3 in DNA: TGTGCCAGCAGCGCGCTAAACGGAGGAGGCACTGAAGCTTTCTTT. It is translated as CASSALNGGGTEAFF.

V is TRBV11-3 and J is TRBJ2-7; TRBD2 matches at 9 bases. Germline trimming cut 5 bases from V and 0 bases from J; bases unmatched to any gene: 5. CDR1 is SGHNT, CDR2 YENEEA, per germline. CDR3 length: 15 amino acids. The CDR3 region is CASSRLAGSSYEQYF. The CDR3 coding sequence is TGTGCCAGCAGCCGCCTAGCGGGGAGCTCCTACGAGCAGTACTTC.

V gene TRBV27 combines with J gene TRBJ1-1; D perhaps matches TRBD1 (6 bases). The length of the CDR3 is 16 residues. Germline-derived CDR1 and CDR2 are MNHEY and SMNVEV (reference sequence). The ends were cut back, 4 bases at V and 6 bases at J, with 21 bases in the middle. The CDR3 sequence is CASSSSPGGHRSEAFF. The CDR3, as DNA: TGTGCCAGCAGTTCGTCCCCCGGGGGGCATAGGTCTGAAGCTTTCTTT.

This chain connects TRBV27 to TRBJ1-6, with 8 bases identical to TRBD1. The CDR3 spans 14 residues. Germline CDR1 reads MNHEY; CDR2 reads SMNVEV (reference sequence). The J segment lost 9 bases and the V segment lost 8 bases, leaving 9 bases of the junction unmatched. CDR3 nucleotide sequence: TGTGCCAGCGGGCTTGACAGGGGTTTTTCACCCCTCCACTTT. Amino acids: CASGLDRGFSPLHF.

V is TRBV19 and J is TRBJ2-1, with 10 nucleotides matching TRBD2. The ends lost 4 bases at V and 5 bases at J; junction bases unmatched: 8. The CDR3 loop spans 16 amino acids. Looked up from germline, CDR1 is LNHDA and CDR2 is SQIVND (reference sequence). CDR3: CASSRTSGMFNNEQFF. CDR3 nucleotide sequence: TGTGCCAGTAGTAGAACTAGCGGGATGTTTAACAATGAGCAGTTCTTC.

This rearrangement joins TRBV5-8 to TRBJ2-2; a weak D match, TRBD1 (6 bases). With 0 bases removed from V and 3 bases from J, the gap between germline ends came to 12 bases. The V gene's germline CDR1 is SGHTS and CDR2 YDEGEE. The CDR3 covers 16 residues. The CDR3 loop is CASSLAGRGYTGELFF. In DNA, the CDR3 is TGTGCCAGCAGCTTGGCTGGCAGGGGCTACACCGGGGAGCTGTTTTTT.

This sequence joins TRBV12-3 or TRBV12-4 and TRBJ1-1; 7 bases align to TRBD1. The CDR3 is 13 amino acids. Trimming took 6 bases from V and 4 from J; bases not matched to a gene: 5. CDR3 residues: CASSRQGGTEAFF. CDR3 coding DNA: TGTGCCAGCAGCCGACAGGGTGGCACTGAAGCTTTCTTT.

The chain employs TRBV28 and TRBJ1-2, with D unresolved. Trimming left V 4 bases short and J 4 bases short, with 16 bases between. CDR3 size: 15 residues. Germline CDR1 reads MDHEN; CDR2 reads SYDVKM. The DNA of the CDR3 is TGTGCCAGCAGTTCCCTCGGTCGCACGGGCTATGGCTACACCTTC. Translating it yields CASSSLGRTGYGYTF.

The rearrangement uses TRBV19 and TRBJ2-5; TRBD2 matches 7 bases. This CDR3 is 14 amino acids long. The V gene end was trimmed by 6 bases and the J gene end by 4 bases; junction bases not matched to a gene: 8. In germline, CDR1 is LNHDA, CDR2 SQIVND (reference sequence). CDR3 DNA: TGTGCCAGTAGCCTGGGGGACTACGGAGAGACCCAGTACTTC. Protein product: CASSLGDYGETQYF.

The count of this clone is one. The V gene is TRBV5-4, the J gene TRBJ2-5, with 7 positions matching TRBD1. With 2 bases clipped from V and 2 bases from J, the junction kept 3 bases outside the gene matches. Germline V gives CDR1 SGHNT, CDR2 YYREEE (reference sequence). The CDR3 is 14 residues long. CDR3 protein: CASSFSQGQETQYF. The CDR3 nucleotides read TGTGCCAGCAGCTTTTCACAGGGGCAAGAGACCCAGTACTTC.

The chain combines TRBV29-1 with TRBJ2-7; 7 bases are shared with TRBD1. V was clipped by 7 bases and J by 1 base; unmatched bases: 4. CDR1 is SQVTM, CDR2 ANQGSEA, per germline. The CDR3 runs 12 residues. The CDR3 reads CSALGQSYEQYF. In nucleotides, the CDR3 is TGCAGCGCCCTGGGACAGTCCTACGAGCAGTACTTC.